This record covers a single TCR beta chain. Its antigen is as yet unknown. A junction end diverges from the germline sequence, so it may reflect a read error. The sample originates from a study of T cells in Graves' hyperthyroidism and ophthalmopathy. General study results and limits: Among clonotypes expanded in thyroid above 0.001, most were also found in blood.

Patients between 18 and 65 years old had hyperthyroidism, newly diagnosed and lasting under 2 months. Diagnoses were made from clinical symptoms, serum measures (thyroxine and TRAb), thyroid ultrasound and orbital computed tomography. TCR beta CDR3 sequences were amplified from RNA transcripts. HTBI primers were the set used in a first-round RT-PCR of the TCR CDR3. Each CDR3 protein is one row after TCRdb ran MiXCR on the multiplex PCR reads. The sample includes 500,000 to 600,000 distinct CDR3 sequences, 46% seen only once; the top ten take roughly 7.7%. CDR1 is MNHNS, CDR2 SASEGT, per germline. This CDR3 is 16 amino acids long.

This receptor was taken from a woman aged 18-30 years with Graves' hyperthyroidism. Sequenced material: peripheral blood or thyroid tissue (not recorded which). The J gene is TRBJ2-5, the V gene TRBV6-1; D may match TRBD1 or TRBD2 (5 bases each). The CDR3 spells CASRDPGSPAQETQHF. The CDR3 nucleotides read TGTGCCAGCAGGGACCCAGGGAGTCCCGCCCAAGAGACCCAGCACTTC.